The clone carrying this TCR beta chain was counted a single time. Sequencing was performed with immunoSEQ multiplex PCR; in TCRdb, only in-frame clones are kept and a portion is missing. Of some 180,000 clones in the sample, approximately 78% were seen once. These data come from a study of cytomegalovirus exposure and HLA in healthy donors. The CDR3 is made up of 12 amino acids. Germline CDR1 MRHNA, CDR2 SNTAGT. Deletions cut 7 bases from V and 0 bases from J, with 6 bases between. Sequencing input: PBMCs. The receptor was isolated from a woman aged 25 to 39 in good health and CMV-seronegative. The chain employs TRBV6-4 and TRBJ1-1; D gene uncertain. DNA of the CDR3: TGTGCCAGCAAGGAGATGAACACTGAAGCTTTCTTT. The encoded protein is CASKEMNTEAFF.